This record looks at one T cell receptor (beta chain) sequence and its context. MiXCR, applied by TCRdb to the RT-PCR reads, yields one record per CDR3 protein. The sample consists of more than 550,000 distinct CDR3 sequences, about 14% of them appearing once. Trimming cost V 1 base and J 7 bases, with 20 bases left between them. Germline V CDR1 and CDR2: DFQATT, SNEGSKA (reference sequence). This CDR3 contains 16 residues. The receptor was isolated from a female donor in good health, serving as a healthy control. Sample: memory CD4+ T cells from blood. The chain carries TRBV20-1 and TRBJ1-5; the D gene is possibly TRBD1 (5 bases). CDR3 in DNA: TGCAGTGCTAGAGTTCCGGGACGGTTAACAAAGCAGCCCCAGCATTTT. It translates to CSARVPGRLTKQPQHF.